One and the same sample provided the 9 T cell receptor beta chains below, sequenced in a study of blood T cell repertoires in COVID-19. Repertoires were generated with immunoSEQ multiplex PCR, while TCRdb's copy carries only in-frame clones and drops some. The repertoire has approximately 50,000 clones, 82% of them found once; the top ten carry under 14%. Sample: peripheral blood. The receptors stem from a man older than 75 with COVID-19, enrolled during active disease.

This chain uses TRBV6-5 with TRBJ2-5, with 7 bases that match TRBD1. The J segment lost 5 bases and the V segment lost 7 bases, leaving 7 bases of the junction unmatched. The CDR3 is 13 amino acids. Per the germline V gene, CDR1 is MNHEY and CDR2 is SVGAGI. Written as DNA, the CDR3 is TGTGCCAGCACCAAACAGGGGAGCGAGACCCAGTACTTC. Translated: CASTKQGSETQYF.

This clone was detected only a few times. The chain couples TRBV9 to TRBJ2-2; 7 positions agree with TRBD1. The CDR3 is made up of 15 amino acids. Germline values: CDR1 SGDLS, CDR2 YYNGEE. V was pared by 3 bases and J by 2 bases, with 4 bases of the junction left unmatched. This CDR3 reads CASSDRGSNTGELFF. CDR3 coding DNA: TGTGCCAGCAGCGACAGGGGCTCTAACACCGGGGAGCTGTTTTTT.

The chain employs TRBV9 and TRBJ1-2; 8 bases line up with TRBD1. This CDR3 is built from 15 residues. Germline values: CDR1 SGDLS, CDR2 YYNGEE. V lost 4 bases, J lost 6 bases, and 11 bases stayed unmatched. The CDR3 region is CASSIPGQGGDGYTF. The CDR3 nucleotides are TGTGCCAGCAGCATCCCTGGACAGGGCGGGGATGGCTACACCTTC. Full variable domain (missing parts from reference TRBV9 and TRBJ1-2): DSGVTQTPKHLITATGQRVTLRCSPRSGDLSVYWYQQSLDQGLQFLIQYYNGEERAKGNILERFSAQQFPDLHSELNLSSLELGDSALYFCASSIPGQGGDGYTFGSGTRLTVV.

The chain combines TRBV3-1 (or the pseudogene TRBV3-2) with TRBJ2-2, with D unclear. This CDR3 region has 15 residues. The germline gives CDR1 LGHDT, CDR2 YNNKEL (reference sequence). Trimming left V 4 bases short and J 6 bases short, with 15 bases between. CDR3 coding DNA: TGTGCCAGCAGCCTCCTCGAGGCCAACCCCGGGGAGCTGTTTTTT. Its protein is CASSLLEANPGELFF.

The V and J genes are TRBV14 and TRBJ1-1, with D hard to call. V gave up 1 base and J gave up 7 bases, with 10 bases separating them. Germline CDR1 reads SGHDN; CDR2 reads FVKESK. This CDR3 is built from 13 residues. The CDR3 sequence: CASSQVYESEAFF. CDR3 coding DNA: TGTGCCAGCAGCCAAGTCTATGAGAGTGAAGCTTTCTTT.

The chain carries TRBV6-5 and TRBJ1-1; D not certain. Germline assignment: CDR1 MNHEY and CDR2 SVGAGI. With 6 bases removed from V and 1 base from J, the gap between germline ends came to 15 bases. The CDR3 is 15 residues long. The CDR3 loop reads CASRPSPGRNTEAFF. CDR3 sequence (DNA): TGTGCCAGCAGACCGAGTCCCGGGAGGAACACTGAAGCTTTCTTT.

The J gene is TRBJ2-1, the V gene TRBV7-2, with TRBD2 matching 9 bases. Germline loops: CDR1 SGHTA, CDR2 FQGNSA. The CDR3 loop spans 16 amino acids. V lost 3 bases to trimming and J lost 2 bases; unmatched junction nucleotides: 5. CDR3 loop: CASSFLAGATYNEQFF. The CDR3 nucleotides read TGTGCCAGCAGCTTCTTAGCGGGGGCAACCTACAATGAGCAGTTCTTC.

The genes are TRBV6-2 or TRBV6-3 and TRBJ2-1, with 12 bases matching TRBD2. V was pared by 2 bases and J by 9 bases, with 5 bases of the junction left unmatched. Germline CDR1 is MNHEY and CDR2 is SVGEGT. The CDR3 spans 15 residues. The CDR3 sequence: CASSYSLAGGFEQFF. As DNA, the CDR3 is TGTGCCAGCAGTTACAGTCTAGCGGGGGGGTTTGAGCAGTTCTTC.

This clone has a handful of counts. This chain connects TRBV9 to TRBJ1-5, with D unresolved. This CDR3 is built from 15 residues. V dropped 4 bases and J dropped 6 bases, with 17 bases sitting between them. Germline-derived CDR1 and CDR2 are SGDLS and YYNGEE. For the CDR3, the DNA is TGTGCCAGCAGCCCCAGAGAAGACTACGGTCAGCCCCAGCATTTT. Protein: CASSPREDYGQPQHF.